A single sample is the source of the 13 T cell receptor beta chains below, sequenced in a study of post-analysis software for immune sequencing data. Overall study results and limits: Included in a set of five TRBV segments more frequent in patients than controls were TRBV5-6, TRBV5-1 and TRBV20-1.

The TCR beta cDNA libraries carried unique molecular identifiers. TCRdb analysed the PCR reads with MiXCR anew, one entry per CDR3 protein. The sample shows about 200,000 distinct CDR3 sequences, roughly 30% of them seen only once. Their antigens remain unidentified. The sequenced material came from blood. Receptors originate from a girl under 18 with multiple sclerosis.

This clonotype was seen a few times. V and J are TRBV6-1 and TRBJ1-2; TRBD1 matches at 7 bases. The germline CDR1 and CDR2 sequences are MNHNS and SASEGT. After removal of 6 bases from V and 4 bases from J, the junction contained 20 bases not matched to a gene. The CDR3 contains 18 residues. CDR3 coding DNA: TGTGCCAGCAGACACGACCCCCGACAGGGAAGGACCCCCTATGGCTACACCTTC. This gives the protein CASRHDPRQGRTPYGYTF.

This clonotype has a count of ten or more. The chain links TRBV15 to TRBJ2-3; D is possibly TRBD1 or TRBD2 (6 bases each). The ends were cut back, 2 bases at V and 4 bases at J, with 16 bases in the middle. CDR3 length equals 16 residues. The germline V gene encodes CDR1 LNHNV and CDR2 YYDKDF (reference sequence). The CDR3 here is CATSRPLKGGSDTQYF. The CDR3 DNA reads TGTGCCACCAGCAGACCCCTGAAGGGGGGATCAGATACGCAGTATTTT.

The chain couples TRBV29-1 to TRBJ2-1; D gene ambiguous. V dropped 3 bases and J dropped 0 bases, with 6 bases sitting between them. CDR3 length: 13 residues. CDR1 is SQVTM and CDR2 is ANQGSEA in the germline V gene. The CDR3 sequence: CSVEVGSYNEQFF. The DNA of the CDR3 is TGCAGCGTTGAGGTCGGCTCCTACAATGAGCAGTTCTTC.

The chain couples TRBV20-1 to TRBJ2-3, with D perhaps being TRBD1 or TRBD2 (5 bases each). This CDR3 spans 15 amino acids. The germline V gene encodes CDR1 DFQATT and CDR2 SNEGSKA (reference sequence). Trimming took off 0 bases at V and 6 bases at J, with 16 bases between the two ends. This chain's CDR3 is CSARDPDGARDTQYF. CDR3 nucleotide sequence: TGCAGTGCTAGAGACCCGGACGGGGCTAGGGATACGCAGTATTTT.

The CDR3 DNA sequence: TGTGCCAGCAGTTTCGTCGGGACAGGGGCCACCGGGGAGCTGTTTTTT. This codes for CASSFVGTGATGELFF. The V and J genes are TRBV12-3 or TRBV12-4 and TRBJ2-2, with 10 nucleotides matching TRBD1. This CDR3 comprises 16 residues. V trimming: 3 bases; J trimming: 4 bases; junction bases outside the gene matches: 5.

This chain joins TRBV5-1 and TRBJ1-5; TRBD1 aligns across 8 bases. The V and J ends lost 1 base and 6 bases, in that order; junction bases with no gene match: 9. Germline V CDR1 and CDR2: SGHRS, YFSETQ. The CDR3 loop spans 16 amino acids. The CDR3 spells CASSLTGGTVGQPQHF. The DNA of the CDR3 is TGCGCCAGCAGCTTGACAGGGGGGACTGTCGGTCAGCCCCAGCATTTT.

This clonotype was detected a few times. The genes are TRBV2 and TRBJ2-1; D possibly corresponds to TRBD1 (6 bases). The germline V and J ends were trimmed by 0 bases and 0 bases, with 9 bases remaining between them. Per germline, CDR1 SNHLY and CDR2 FYNNEI. This CDR3 region has 16 residues. CDR3 DNA: TGTGCCAGCAGTGAAGCGTACAGGGTCTCCTACAATGAGCAGTTCTTC. It specifies CASSEAYRVSYNEQFF.

The chain joins TRBV6-5 to TRBJ1-5; D perhaps matches TRBD1 (6 bases). The CDR3 loop spans 15 amino acids. Germline lookup yields CDR1 MNHEY and CDR2 SVGAGI. The V and J ends lost 6 bases and 0 bases respectively, with 12 bases between them. The CDR3 sequence: CASSRTGHSNQPQHF. The CDR3 DNA sequence: TGTGCCAGCAGCCGGACGGGACATAGCAATCAGCCCCAGCATTTT.

This chain links TRBV30 with TRBJ1-1; weak D call: TRBD1 (6 bases). Germline V gene lookup returns CDR1 GTSNPN and CDR2 SVGIG (reference sequence). The CDR3 is made up of 14 amino acids. With 0 bases removed from V and 7 bases from J, the gap between germline ends came to 15 bases. CDR3 in DNA: TGTGCCTGGAGTGTGGGAGGGGGGTCGGTTGAAGCTTTCTTT. Its protein product is CAWSVGGGSVEAFF. Supplemented by reference TRBV30 and TRBJ1-1, the full variable domain reads SQTIHQWPATLVQPVGSPLSLECTVEGTSNPNLYWYRQAAGRGLQLLFYSVGIGQISSEVPQNLSASRPQDRQFILSSKKLLLSDSGFYLCAWSVGGGSVEAFFGQGTRLTVV.

On this clonotype: One end of the junction is discordant with germline, which a read error may explain. J is TRBJ1-2 and V is TRBV20-1, with TRBD1 matching over 9 bases. The CDR3 contains 15 residues. The germline V gene has CDR1 DFQATT and CDR2 SNEGSKA (reference sequence). The CDR3 sequence: CSAGGGQGASYGCTF. The CDR3, as DNA: TGCAGTGCTGGGGGGGGACAGGGAGCCTCCTATGGCTGCACCTTC.

Many counts were recorded for this clonotype. The CDR3 region has the DNA TGCGCCAGCAGCTTGGCCCCACTAGCCGCCTACGAGCAGTACTTC. Translated: CASSLAPLAAYEQYF. The V gene is TRBV5-1, the J gene TRBJ2-7, with D maybe TRBD2 (6 bases). V lost 0 bases to trimming and J lost 2 bases, with 12 bases between them. The CDR3 has 15 amino acids. Germline loops: CDR1 SGHRS, CDR2 YFSETQ.

This clonotype was picked up many times. J is TRBJ2-7 and V is TRBV28, with a possible D match to TRBD1 (5 bases). This CDR3 contains 15 residues. V was cut by 2 bases and J by 6 bases, with 17 bases left in between. Germline CDR1 MDHEN, CDR2 SYDVKM. This chain's CDR3 is CASSLILQGTVEQYF. In DNA form, the CDR3 reads TGTGCCAGCAGTTTAATTCTCCAGGGTACCGTCGAGCAGTACTTC.

There are many counts of this clonotype. This chain connects TRBV5-1 to TRBJ2-6; D is ambiguous. The V and J ends lost 2 bases and 4 bases respectively, with 10 bases between them. Germline values: CDR1 SGHRS, CDR2 YFSETQ. The CDR3 has 15 residues. The CDR3 here is CASSLRWAGANVLTF. The DNA for the CDR3 is TGCGCCAGCAGCTTAAGATGGGCCGGGGCCAACGTCCTGACTTTC.